Below, 8 T cell receptor beta chains from the same sample are listed, as sequenced in a study of OX40 agonist ivuxolimab in advanced cancers. Assay used: immunoSEQ multiplex PCR; TCRdb lists only in-frame clones, some missing. The table lists about 22,000 clones, roughly 79% of them singletons. The source material was CD4+ or CD8+ T cells sorted from blood, sampled in a trial of the OX40 agonist ivuxolimab. These receptors all stem from an adult with an advanced solid tumor such as melanoma, head and neck, liver or kidney cancer.

V usage is TRBV5-5 and J usage is TRBJ2-7; the D call may be TRBD1 or TRBD2 (5 bases each). Trimming cost V 4 bases and J 4 bases, with 12 bases left between them. The CDR3 contains 13 residues. Germline V gene lookup returns CDR1 SGHKS and CDR2 YYEKEE (reference sequence). The CDR3 region is CASSPGRPYEQYF. CDR3 nucleotide sequence: TGTGCCAGCAGCCCGGGACGGCCATACGAGCAGTACTTC.

This chain uses TRBV6-5 with TRBJ1-1, with 10 bases lining up with TRBD1. V gave up 8 bases and J gave up 4 bases; unmatched junction bases: 10. The CDR3 is 15 residues long. Germline lookup yields CDR1 MNHEY and CDR2 SVGAGI. DNA of the CDR3: TGTGCCAGCCTAGTTATGACAGGGGGCGGCACTGAAGCTTTCTTT. Its protein is CASLVMTGGGTEAFF.

The chain carries TRBV7-9 and TRBJ2-5; D unresolved. CDR1 and CDR2 (germline): SEHNR, FQNEAQ (reference sequence). Between the trimmed V and J ends, which lost 1 base and 3 bases, there was a span of 15 bases. This CDR3 is built from 16 residues. This CDR3 is CASSLDRFRREETQYF. The CDR3 DNA sequence: TGTGCCAGCAGCTTAGACCGATTTCGAAGGGAAGAGACCCAGTACTTC.

The chain has TRBV6-1 and TRBJ2-4; D is ambiguous. The CDR3 length is 14 residues. V was cut by 7 bases and J by 3 bases, with 13 bases left in between. Germline V gene lookup returns CDR1 MNHNS and CDR2 SASEGT. CDR3 in amino acids: CASNAPLGKNIQYF. The CDR3 DNA sequence: TGTGCCAGCAACGCACCTCTGGGCAAAAACATTCAGTACTTC.

The chain combines TRBV5-6 with TRBJ1-5; D unclear. V lost 0 bases and J 2 bases, leaving 9 bases between the germline ends. This CDR3 is built from 15 residues. Germline CDR1 is SGHDT and CDR2 is YYEEEE. CDR3 loop: CASSLGPTRNQPQHF. CDR3 coding DNA: TGTGCCAGCAGCTTGGGCCCCACCCGCAATCAGCCCCAGCATTTT.

The CDR3 sequence is CASSATGGVKTPEAFF. CDR3 DNA sequence: TGCGCCAGCAGTGCAACCGGAGGGGTGAAGACCCCTGAAGCTTTCTTT. The V and J genes are TRBV5-1 and TRBJ1-1, with D perhaps TRBD1 (5 bases). The CDR3 is 16 amino acids. V lost 5 bases and J lost 6, with 23 bases in between. The germline gives CDR1 SGHRS, CDR2 YFSETQ.

This chain joins TRBV11-1 and TRBJ2-1; TRBD2 aligns across 8 bases. The V gene end was trimmed by 6 bases and the J gene end by 4 bases; junction bases not matched to a gene: 11. There are 16 residues in the CDR3. Per germline, CDR1 SGHAT and CDR2 FQDESV (reference sequence). The CDR3 loop reads CASSTQGLVIYNEQFF. The CDR3 nucleotides are TGTGCCAGCAGTACACAGGGACTAGTGATATACAATGAGCAGTTCTTC.

The V gene is TRBV5-5, the J gene TRBJ1-2, with TRBD1 as a possible D gene (6 bases). Trimming removed 4 bases from V and 0 bases from J, with 10 bases in between. The CDR3 loop spans 14 amino acids. Germline values: CDR1 SGHKS, CDR2 YYEKEE (reference sequence). The CDR3 loop is CASSPDSTNYGYTF. Here the CDR3 DNA reads TGTGCCAGCAGCCCGGACAGCACTAACTATGGCTACACCTTC.